The clone carrying this T cell receptor (beta chain) came up many times. Its antigen remains unidentified. Sample time point: persistent/refractory GD, antithyroid drugs over 5 years with positive TRAb. There was RNA extracted from PBMCs, and the TCR library was made from it. Arm-PCR with iRepertoire HTBI primers amplified the CDR3 regions for these TCR beta libraries. Authors' data handling: Identified segments across samples numbered just over 60 TRBV and approximately 13 TRBJ. Using its own MiXCR run on the multiplex PCR reads, TCRdb lists one record per CDR3 protein. TCRdb's processing, not the authors', yielded these V and J calls. The sample lists 350,000 to 450,000 distinct CDR3 sequences, about 20% seen once, with less than 25% in the top ten. This specimen comes from a study of regulatory T cells in long-lasting Graves disease. Broader study findings: Persistent Graves' patients showed less TCR diversity than newly diagnosed patients showed. Persistent patients had more shared public clonotypes (under 3,000) than new patients (just over 950).

The specimen was peripheral blood mononuclear cells (PBMCs), collected when the disease was refractory, from a patient treated with antithyroid drugs. The origin of this receptor is a female donor with Graves disease.

DNA of the CDR3: TGTGCCTGGAGCGCTATGGGGCAGAAAAATCAGCCCCAGCATTTT. Its protein product is CAWSAMGQKNQPQHF. J is TRBJ1-5 and V is TRBV30; tentatively, D is TRBD1 (5 bases). Germline-derived CDR1 and CDR2 are GTSNPN and SVGIG (reference sequence). This CDR3 spans 15 amino acids. V was shortened by 3 bases and J by 4 bases, with 16 bases between the two germline ends.